This T cell receptor (beta chain) was found in a study of technical replicates of blood from several donors (dated by TCRdb to 2017 to 2019). Trimmed from V: 0 bases; trimmed from J: 1 base; junction bases lacking a gene match: 4. Per the germline V gene, SQVTM is the CDR1 and ANQGSEA is the CDR2. Spanning cysteine to phenylalanine, the CDR3 consists of 15 amino acids. Left in the record is the CDR3 DNA by itself, 45 bases read in frame from the first base. Libraries were constructed by the immunoSEQ multiplex PCR assay. TCRdb's version of the immuneACCESS table is confined to in-frame rearrangements and falls short of the full clone set. An unresolved V gene accounts for under half of the shortfall where checked; the remainder is of unknown origin. The sample contains tens of thousands of clones, roughly 97% of them found a single time. The top ten hold about 0.34% of the sample. In the case of this clone: This clone's antigen is unknown. No per-base quality is available; no much larger clone lies one base away.

Recombination linked TRBV29-1 to TRBJ1-1, with 8 central nucleotides matching TRBD1. The sequence came from a human donor in good health. What was sequenced was T cells isolated from PBMCs. CDR3 protein: CSVEDRGTGNTEAFF. The sequenced DNA is TGCAGCGTTGAAGATAGAGGGACAGGGAACACTGAAGCTTTCTTT.